Listed below are T cell receptor beta chains from one sample, sequenced in a study of shared T cell receptors in the human thymus. Produced via immunoSEQ multiplex PCR; TCRdb's table is partial and in-frame only. This sample has some 760,000 clones; approximately 85% occur once, and the top ten carry under 0.012%. The same specimen was also included in a second study, on human thymus T cells.

Sequenced material: thymocytes. Receptor source: a girl under three years old with a congenital heart defect. The CDR3 runs from the conserved cysteine through the conserved F or W. D genes are given only for firm matches. Expanded clones are given a class, and other clones once, few, many or no size at all.

CDR3: CASSFLPDRRYYEQYF; DNA: TGTGCCAGCAGCTTTCTCCCGGACAGGAGATACTACGAGCAGTACTTC; size: -; J: TRBJ2-7; D: TRBD1; V: TRBV7-2
CDR3: CASGSTSQRAFF; DNA: TGTGCCAGCGGGTCGACTTCTCAGAGGGCTTTCTTT; size: -; J: TRBJ1-1; D: -; V: TRBV11-2
CDR3: CASSPLPGQRSGNTIYF; DNA: TGTGCCAGCAGCCCACTGCCGGGACAGCGCTCTGGAAACACCATATATTTT; size: -; J: TRBJ1-3; D: TRBD1; V: TRBV28
CDR3: CASSPSGTGDVNYGYTF; DNA: TGTGCCAGCTCACCATCAGGGACAGGGGATGTTAACTATGGCTACACCTTC; size: -; J: TRBJ1-2; D: TRBD1; V: TRBV18
CDR3: CASSLRKTSGTYNEQFF; DNA: TGTGCCAGCAGCTTACGCAAGACTAGCGGGACATACAATGAGCAGTTCTTC; size: -; J: TRBJ2-1; D: TRBD2; V: TRBV13
CDR3: CASSQTKAITGTNTEAFF; DNA: TGCGCCAGCAGCCAAACTAAAGCGATTACAGGGACCAACACTGAAGCTTTCTTT; size: once; J: TRBJ1-1; D: -; V: TRBV4-3
CDR3: CASRAGDRNYGYTF; DNA: TGTGCCAGTCGCGCAGGGGATCGTAACTATGGCTACACCTTC; size: once; J: TRBJ1-2; D: -; V: TRBV19
CDR3: CASRGVFVHSPLHF; DNA: TGTGCCAGCAGGGGCGTATTTGTTCATTCACCCCTCCACTTT; size: -; J: TRBJ1-6; D: -; V: TRBV25-1
CDR3: CASSEVKGEVRDRAYGYTF; DNA: TGTGCCAGCAGTGAAGTGAAGGGGGAAGTGCGGGACAGGGCCTATGGCTACACCTTC; size: -; J: TRBJ1-2; D: TRBD1; V: TRBV6-1
CDR3: CASSYGQGDGYTF; DNA: TGTGCCAGCAGTTACGGACAGGGAGATGGCTACACCTTC; size: -; J: TRBJ1-2; D: TRBD1; V: TRBV13
CDR3: CASSLNRGIIYGYTF; DNA: TGTGCCAGCAGTTTAAACAGGGGGATAATTTATGGCTACACCTTC; size: -; J: TRBJ1-2; D: TRBD1; V: TRBV27
CDR3: CASSIHQGMEYGYTF; DNA: TGTGCCAGTAGTATTCATCAGGGGATGGAGTATGGCTACACCTTC; size: -; J: TRBJ1-2; D: -; V: TRBV19
CDR3: CASSTIQRSGTNEKLFF; DNA: TGTGCCAGTAGTACGATACAGAGATCTGGGACTAATGAAAAACTGTTTTTT; size: -; J: TRBJ1-4; D: -; V: TRBV19
CDR3: CASSIRRTGDSYEQYF; DNA: TGTGCCAGTAGTATACGTCGCACAGGGGACTCCTACGAGCAGTACTTC; size: -; J: TRBJ2-7; D: TRBD1; V: TRBV19
CDR3: CASSPRQGVGTEAFF; DNA: TGTGCCAGCAGCCCAAGACAGGGGGTAGGCACTGAAGCTTTCTTT; size: -; J: TRBJ1-1; D: TRBD1; V: TRBV6-1
CDR3: CASRETANTEAFF; DNA: TGTGCCAGCAGGGAGACAGCGAACACTGAAGCTTTCTTT; size: -; J: TRBJ1-1; D: -; V: TRBV6-5
CDR3: CASRSGVGRETQYF; DNA: TGTGCCAGCAGGAGTGGGGTGGGGCGAGAGACCCAGTACTTC; size: -; J: TRBJ2-5; D: -; V: TRBV6-1
CDR3: CASSPLDREIYGYTF; DNA: TGTGCCAGCAGCCCCCTTGACAGGGAGATCTATGGCTACACCTTC; size: -; J: TRBJ1-2; D: TRBD1; V: TRBV11-2
CDR3: CASSVGTSGGAKNIQYF; DNA: TGTGCCAGCAGCGTAGGGACTAGCGGGGGGGCCAAAAACATTCAGTACTTC; size: -; J: TRBJ2-4; D: TRBD2; V: TRBV9
CDR3: CASSQTGVETQYF; DNA: TGTGCCAGCAGCCAGACAGGGGTAGAGACCCAGTACTTC; size: -; J: TRBJ2-5; D: TRBD1; V: TRBV7-3
CDR3: CASSGGGYSNQPQHF; DNA: TGTGCCAGCAGTGGAGGCGGGTATAGCAATCAGCCCCAGCATTTT; size: -; J: TRBJ1-5; D: -; V: TRBV2
CDR3: CASSQSGGQQETQYF; DNA: TGTGCTAGCAGCCAAAGCGGGGGACAGCAAGAGACCCAGTACTTC; size: -; J: TRBJ2-5; D: -; V: TRBV7-7
CDR3: CASSEVSGWGGYTF; DNA: TGTGCCAGCAGTGAAGTTTCGGGTTGGGGCGGCTACACCTTC; size: -; J: TRBJ1-2; D: -; V: TRBV2
CDR3: CASSRENTEAFF; DNA: TGTGCCAGCAGCCGGGAGAACACTGAAGCTTTCTTT; size: few; J: TRBJ1-1; D: -; V: TRBV7-9
CDR3: CASSEPPRGDTEAFF; DNA: TGTGCCAGCAGTGAACCCCCCAGGGGAGACACTGAAGCTTTCTTT; size: -; J: TRBJ1-1; D: -; V: TRBV6-1